This T cell receptor (beta chain) was identified during a study of blood T cell repertoires in COVID-19. The study drew participants aged roughly 18 to 95 years from under 30 US areas. CDR1 SEHNR and CDR2 FQNEAQ come from the germline V gene (reference sequence). V lost 4 bases, J lost 9 bases, and 6 bases stayed unmatched. CDR3 size: 15 residues. Source study methods: It was from reference gene primer amplification that nucleated cell counts were estimated. TCRdb keeps only in-frame clones here, not all; method: immunoSEQ multiplex PCR. The V and J calls and clone size come from that table; D and trimming were worked out from the DNA. Of some 210,000 clones listed, 80% are singletons.

The sequenced sample was PBMCs or T cells enriched from blood (not recorded which). The TCR sequence derives from a man aged 30 to 39 with acute COVID-19. This rearrangement joins TRBV7-9 to TRBJ2-1; 13 positions match TRBD2. CDR3 loop: CASSSGLAGFTEQFF. CDR3 DNA sequence: TGTGCCAGCAGCTCGGGACTAGCGGGGTTCACTGAGCAGTTCTTC.